This is a list of T cell receptor beta chains from one sample in a study of shared clonotypes between healthy human individuals. The table came from immunoSEQ multiplex PCR; TCRdb's copy has only in-frame clones and leaves some out. The sample records 600,000 or so clones, roughly 98% being singletons. Material for sequencing was naive CD8+ T cells sorted from blood. Every receptor here comes from a man aged 25 to 45 in good health. The CDR3 runs from the conserved cysteine through the conserved F or W. Each record gives: V gene, CDR3 length, D gene, clone size, J gene, CDR3 protein, CDR3 DNA. D genes are given only for firm matches. A clone size is listed for some rows: how often the clone was seen (once, few, many), or a class if it is expanded.

v_call: TRBV18; cdr3_length: 15; d_call: .; clone_size: .; j_call: TRBJ2-7; cdr3_aa: CASSPFQGRGTEQYF; cdr3_nt: TGTGCCAGCTCACCCTTCCAGGGTCGGGGAACGGAGCAGTACTTC
v_call: TRBV14; cdr3_length: 15; d_call: TRBD2; clone_size: .; j_call: TRBJ2-2; cdr3_aa: CASSQRTSGVRELFF; cdr3_nt: TGTGCCAGCAGCCAAAGGACTAGCGGGGTCCGGGAGCTGTTTTTT
v_call: TRBV29-1; cdr3_length: 12; d_call: .; clone_size: .; j_call: TRBJ2-1; cdr3_aa: CSVGDSHNEQFF; cdr3_nt: TGCAGCGTTGGGGACTCACACAATGAGCAGTTCTTC
v_call: TRBV5-1; cdr3_length: 16; d_call: TRBD2; clone_size: once; j_call: TRBJ2-1; cdr3_aa: CASSLIIAGTYNEQFF; cdr3_nt: TGCGCCAGCAGCTTGATTATAGCGGGAACATACAATGAGCAGTTCTTC
v_call: TRBV12-5; cdr3_length: 13; d_call: TRBD1; clone_size: .; j_call: TRBJ1-2; cdr3_aa: CASGPGQDYGYTF; cdr3_nt: TGTGCTAGTGGTCCCGGACAGGACTATGGCTACACCTTC
v_call: TRBV7-9; cdr3_length: 17; d_call: .; clone_size: .; j_call: TRBJ2-5; cdr3_aa: CASSLALGRALQETQYF; cdr3_nt: TGTGCCAGCAGCTTAGCCCTGGGCAGGGCACTCCAAGAGACCCAGTACTTC
v_call: TRBV5-6; cdr3_length: 14; d_call: .; clone_size: .; j_call: TRBJ2-7; cdr3_aa: CASSLVDTSYEQYF; cdr3_nt: TGTGCCAGCAGCTTGGTTGACACTTCCTACGAGCAGTACTTC
v_call: TRBV27; cdr3_length: 15; d_call: TRBD2; clone_size: .; j_call: TRBJ2-1; cdr3_aa: CASRGTSGIIDEQFF; cdr3_nt: TGTGCCAGCAGAGGGACTAGCGGGATTATCGATGAGCAGTTCTTC
v_call: TRBV7-9; cdr3_length: 14; d_call: .; clone_size: .; j_call: TRBJ2-7; cdr3_aa: CASSQTGYSREQYF; cdr3_nt: TGTGCCAGCAGCCAGACAGGTTATTCTAGGGAGCAGTACTTC
v_call: TRBV5-1; cdr3_length: 15; d_call: TRBD2; clone_size: few; j_call: TRBJ2-7; cdr3_aa: CASSLTSGRGHEQYF; cdr3_nt: TGCGCCAGCAGCCTGACTAGCGGGAGAGGCCACGAGCAGTACTTC
v_call: TRBV29-1; cdr3_length: 12; d_call: .; clone_size: .; j_call: TRBJ2-2; cdr3_aa: CSVEWDTGELFF; cdr3_nt: TGCAGCGTTGAGTGGGACACCGGGGAGCTGTTTTTT
v_call: TRBV5-1; cdr3_length: 15; d_call: .; clone_size: .; j_call: TRBJ1-1; cdr3_aa: CASSLGRVGNTEAFF; cdr3_nt: TGCGCCAGCAGCTTGGGCAGGGTAGGGAACACTGAAGCTTTCTTT
v_call: TRBV29-1; cdr3_length: 14; d_call: .; clone_size: .; j_call: TRBJ1-2; cdr3_aa: CSVEDGTGAYGYTF; cdr3_nt: TGCAGCGTTGAAGATGGCACCGGGGCCTATGGCTACACCTTC
v_call: TRBV5-6; cdr3_length: 14; d_call: .; clone_size: .; j_call: TRBJ1-5; cdr3_aa: CASSLGGPHQPQHF; cdr3_nt: TGTGCCAGCAGCTTGGGGGGGCCTCATCAGCCCCAGCATTTT
v_call: TRBV9; cdr3_length: 14; d_call: TRBD1; clone_size: once; j_call: TRBJ2-1; cdr3_aa: CASSGTGDYNEQFF; cdr3_nt: TGTGCCAGCAGCGGGACAGGGGACTACAATGAGCAGTTCTTC
v_call: TRBV7-9; cdr3_length: 15; d_call: TRBD1; clone_size: .; j_call: TRBJ2-5; cdr3_aa: CASSYRQGEKETQYF; cdr3_nt: TGTGCCAGCAGCTACCGACAGGGGGAGAAGGAGACCCAGTACTTC
v_call: TRBV6-5; cdr3_length: 16; d_call: .; clone_size: .; j_call: TRBJ2-3; cdr3_aa: CASSYSPSRDTDTQYF; cdr3_nt: TGTGCCAGCAGTTACTCCCCCTCTAGAGACACAGATACGCAGTATTTT
v_call: TRBV28; cdr3_length: 15; d_call: .; clone_size: .; j_call: TRBJ2-7; cdr3_aa: CASTHGGSTSDEQYF; cdr3_nt: TGTGCCAGCACCCATGGGGGGAGCACGTCTGACGAGCAGTACTTC
v_call: TRBV9; cdr3_length: 16; d_call: TRBD2; clone_size: .; j_call: TRBJ2-3; cdr3_aa: CASSVSGGRLTDTQYF; cdr3_nt: TGTGCCAGCAGCGTGTCTGGCGGGAGGTTGACAGATACGCAGTATTTT
v_call: TRBV27; cdr3_length: 16; d_call: TRBD1; clone_size: .; j_call: TRBJ1-5; cdr3_aa: CASSLSKTGARQPQHF; cdr3_nt: TGTGCCAGCAGTTTATCGAAGACAGGGGCTCGACAGCCCCAGCATTTT
v_call: TRBV7-2; cdr3_length: 14; d_call: TRBD1; clone_size: once; j_call: TRBJ1-5; cdr3_aa: CASSAPTGLQPQHF; cdr3_nt: TGTGCCAGCAGCGCCCCGACAGGGCTTCAGCCCCAGCATTTT
v_call: TRBV11-3; cdr3_length: 16; d_call: .; clone_size: .; j_call: TRBJ2-1; cdr3_aa: CASSLSAGTLRNEQFF; cdr3_nt: TGTGCCAGCAGCTTATCCGCCGGGACCCTACGGAATGAGCAGTTCTTC
v_call: TRBV29-1; cdr3_length: 14; d_call: TRBD2; clone_size: .; j_call: TRBJ2-1; cdr3_aa: CSVDKGTRYNEQFF; cdr3_nt: TGCAGCGTTGATAAGGGGACTAGGTACAATGAGCAGTTCTTC
v_call: TRBV13; cdr3_length: 16; d_call: TRBD2; clone_size: .; j_call: TRBJ2-3; cdr3_aa: CASSVGLAGAGDTQYF; cdr3_nt: TGTGCCAGCAGCGTGGGACTAGCGGGAGCCGGAGATACGCAGTATTTT
v_call: TRBV11-2; cdr3_length: 15; d_call: .; clone_size: .; j_call: TRBJ2-5; cdr3_aa: CASSLARRRGETQYF; cdr3_nt: TGTGCCAGCAGCTTAGCGCGGCGGAGGGGTGAGACCCAGTACTTC
v_call: TRBV4-2; cdr3_length: 18; d_call: TRBD2; clone_size: .; j_call: TRBJ2-3; cdr3_aa: CASSQGLLRGRAPDTQYF; cdr3_nt: TGTGCCAGCAGCCAAGGATTGTTGCGAGGGAGGGCCCCAGATACGCAGTATTTT
v_call: TRBV9; cdr3_length: 13; d_call: .; clone_size: .; j_call: TRBJ2-3; cdr3_aa: CASNHGGTDTQYF; cdr3_nt: TGTGCCAGCAATCACGGCGGCACAGATACGCAGTATTTT
v_call: TRBV28; cdr3_length: 13; d_call: .; clone_size: .; j_call: TRBJ2-7; cdr3_aa: CASSLVANYEQYF; cdr3_nt: TGTGCCAGCAGTTTAGTCGCCAACTACGAGCAGTACTTC
v_call: TRBV27; cdr3_length: 14; d_call: TRBD2; clone_size: .; j_call: TRBJ2-7; cdr3_aa: CASRPGLAGYEQYF; cdr3_nt: TGTGCCAGCAGACCGGGACTAGCGGGCTACGAGCAGTACTTC
v_call: TRBV27; cdr3_length: 16; d_call: TRBD2; clone_size: .; j_call: TRBJ2-1; cdr3_aa: CASRPIAGGFRYEQFF; cdr3_nt: TGTGCCAGCAGACCTATAGCGGGAGGGTTTAGGTATGAGCAGTTCTTC
v_call: TRBV15; cdr3_length: 15; d_call: TRBD1; clone_size: .; j_call: TRBJ2-5; cdr3_aa: CATSRGAGGQETQYF; cdr3_nt: TGTGCCACCAGCAGGGGTGCAGGGGGCCAAGAGACCCAGTACTTC
v_call: TRBV5-1; cdr3_length: 12; d_call: .; clone_size: .; j_call: TRBJ2-7; cdr3_aa: CASSRNSYEQYF; cdr3_nt: TGCGCCAGCAGCCGGAACTCCTACGAGCAGTACTTC
v_call: TRBV14; cdr3_length: 13; d_call: .; clone_size: .; j_call: TRBJ2-1; cdr3_aa: CASSQTSYNEQFF; cdr3_nt: TGTGCCAGCAGCCAAACCTCCTACAATGAGCAGTTCTTC
v_call: TRBV27; cdr3_length: 14; d_call: .; clone_size: once; j_call: TRBJ2-7; cdr3_aa: CASSFGRENYEQYF; cdr3_nt: TGTGCCAGCAGTTTCGGCAGAGAGAACTACGAGCAGTACTTC
v_call: TRBV10-3; cdr3_length: 16; d_call: TRBD2; clone_size: .; j_call: TRBJ2-5; cdr3_aa: CAISGKAGGPQETQYF; cdr3_nt: TGTGCCATCAGTGGAAAGGCGGGAGGGCCCCAAGAGACCCAGTACTTC
v_call: TRBV7-9; cdr3_length: 13; d_call: .; clone_size: .; j_call: TRBJ1-1; cdr3_aa: CASSQVEVTEAFF; cdr3_nt: TGTGCCAGCAGCCAAGTGGAGGTCACTGAAGCTTTCTTT
v_call: TRBV2; cdr3_length: 13; d_call: .; clone_size: .; j_call: TRBJ2-7; cdr3_aa: CASAPIGSYEQYF; cdr3_nt: TGTGCCAGCGCCCCCATCGGGTCCTACGAGCAGTACTTC
v_call: TRBV11-2; cdr3_length: 14; d_call: TRBD1; clone_size: .; j_call: TRBJ1-1; cdr3_aa: CASSRPGTGAQAFF; cdr3_nt: TGTGCCAGCAGCCGTCCCGGGACAGGGGCCCAAGCTTTCTTT
v_call: TRBV5-1; cdr3_length: 13; d_call: .; clone_size: .; j_call: TRBJ1-1; cdr3_aa: CARPRGSNTEAFF; cdr3_nt: TGCGCCAGGCCACGGGGATCGAACACTGAAGCTTTCTTT
v_call: TRBV6-6; cdr3_length: 16; d_call: .; clone_size: .; j_call: TRBJ2-5; cdr3_aa: CASSYSLMRAVETQYF; cdr3_nt: TGTGCCAGCAGTTACTCGCTCATGAGGGCAGTCGAGACCCAGTACTTC
v_call: TRBV6-6; cdr3_length: 15; d_call: TRBD1; clone_size: .; j_call: TRBJ2-5; cdr3_aa: CASSYITGGQETQYF; cdr3_nt: TGTGCCAGCAGTTATATCACAGGGGGACAGGAGACCCAGTACTTC
v_call: TRBV7-9; cdr3_length: 15; d_call: .; clone_size: .; j_call: TRBJ2-3; cdr3_aa: CASSLAGYGTDTQYF; cdr3_nt: TGTGCCAGCAGCTTGGCGGGATACGGTACAGATACGCAGTATTTT
v_call: TRBV19; cdr3_length: 15; d_call: TRBD2; clone_size: once; j_call: TRBJ2-7; cdr3_aa: CASSIDSGRGYEQYF; cdr3_nt: TGTGCCAGTAGTATAGACAGCGGGAGGGGCTACGAGCAGTACTTC
v_call: TRBV18; cdr3_length: 16; d_call: TRBD2; clone_size: .; j_call: TRBJ2-3; cdr3_aa: CASSPRAGRDRDTQYF; cdr3_nt: TGTGCCAGCTCACCACGCGCCGGGAGGGACCGGGATACGCAGTATTTT
v_call: TRBV6-6; cdr3_length: 13; d_call: .; clone_size: .; j_call: TRBJ2-2; cdr3_aa: CASSETRIGELFF; cdr3_nt: TGTGCCAGCAGCGAGACTAGGATCGGGGAGCTGTTTTTT
v_call: TRBV7-8; cdr3_length: 18; d_call: .; clone_size: .; j_call: TRBJ2-7; cdr3_aa: CASSPPSSGGVIGYEQYF; cdr3_nt: TGTGCCAGCAGCCCTCCCTCGTCGGGTGGGGTTATAGGCTACGAGCAGTACTTC